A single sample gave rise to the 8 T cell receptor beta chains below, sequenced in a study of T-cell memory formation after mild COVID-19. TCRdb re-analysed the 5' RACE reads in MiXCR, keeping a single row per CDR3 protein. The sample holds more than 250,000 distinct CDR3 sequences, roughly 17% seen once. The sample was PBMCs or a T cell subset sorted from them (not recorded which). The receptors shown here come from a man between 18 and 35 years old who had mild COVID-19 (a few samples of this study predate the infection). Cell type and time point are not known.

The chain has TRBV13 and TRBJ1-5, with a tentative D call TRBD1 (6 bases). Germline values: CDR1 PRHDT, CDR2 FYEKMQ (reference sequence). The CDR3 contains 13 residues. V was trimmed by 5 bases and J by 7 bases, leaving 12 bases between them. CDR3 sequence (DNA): TGTGCCAGCAGCAACAGGGAGGCGCAGCCCCAGCATTTT. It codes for CASSNREAQPQHF.

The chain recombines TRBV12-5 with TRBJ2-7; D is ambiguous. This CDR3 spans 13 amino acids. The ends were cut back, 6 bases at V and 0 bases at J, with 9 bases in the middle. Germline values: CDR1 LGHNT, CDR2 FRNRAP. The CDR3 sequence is CASGQAISYEQYF. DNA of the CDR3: TGTGCTAGTGGCCAGGCTATCTCCTACGAGCAGTACTTC.

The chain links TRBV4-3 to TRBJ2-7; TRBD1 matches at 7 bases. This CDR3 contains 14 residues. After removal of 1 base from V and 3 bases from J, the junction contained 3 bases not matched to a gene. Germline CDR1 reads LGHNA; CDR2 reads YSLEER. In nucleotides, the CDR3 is TGCGCCAGCAGCCAAGTGGCAGGGGGCTACGAGCAGTACTTC. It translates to CASSQVAGGYEQYF.

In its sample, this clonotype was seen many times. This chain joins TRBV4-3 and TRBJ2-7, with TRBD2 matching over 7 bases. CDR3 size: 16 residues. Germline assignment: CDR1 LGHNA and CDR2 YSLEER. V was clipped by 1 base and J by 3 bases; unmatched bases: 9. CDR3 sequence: CASSQVRTRFNYEQYF. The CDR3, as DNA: TGCGCCAGCAGCCAAGTGAGGACTAGGTTTAACTACGAGCAGTACTTC.

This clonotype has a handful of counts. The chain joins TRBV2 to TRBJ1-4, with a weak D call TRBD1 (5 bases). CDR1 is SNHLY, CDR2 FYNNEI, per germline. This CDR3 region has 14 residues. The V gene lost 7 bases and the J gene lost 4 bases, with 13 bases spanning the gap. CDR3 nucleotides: TGTGCCAGCAAACGGGACGTACATAATGAAAAACTGTTTTTT. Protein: CASKRDVHNEKLFF. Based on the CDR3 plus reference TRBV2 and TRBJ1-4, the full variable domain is EPEVTQTPSHQVTQMGQEVILRCVPISNHLYFYWYRQILGQKVEFLVSFYNNEISEKSEIFDDQFSVERPDGSNFTLKIRSTKLEDSAMYFCASKRDVHNEKLFFGSGTQLSVL.

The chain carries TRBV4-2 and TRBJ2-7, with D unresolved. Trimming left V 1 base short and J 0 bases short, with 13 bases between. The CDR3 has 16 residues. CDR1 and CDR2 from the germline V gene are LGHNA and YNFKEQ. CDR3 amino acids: CASSQVQALSSYEQYF. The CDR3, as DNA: TGTGCCAGCAGCCAAGTTCAAGCGCTTTCCTCCTACGAGCAGTACTTC.

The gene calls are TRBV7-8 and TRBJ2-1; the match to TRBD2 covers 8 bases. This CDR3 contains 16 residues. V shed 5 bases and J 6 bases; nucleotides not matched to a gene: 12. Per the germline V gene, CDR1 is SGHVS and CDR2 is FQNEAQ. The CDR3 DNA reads TGTGCCAGCAGCCCGCGATTTACAGGGACTAGCAATGAGCAGTTCTTC. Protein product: CASSPRFTGTSNEQFF.

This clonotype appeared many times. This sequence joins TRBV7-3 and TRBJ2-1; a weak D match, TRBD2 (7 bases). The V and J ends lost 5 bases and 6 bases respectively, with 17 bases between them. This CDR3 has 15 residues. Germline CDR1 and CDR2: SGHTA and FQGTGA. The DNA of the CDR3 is TGTGCCAGCAGCGCACAGGGAGGGAGTAGCAATGAGCAGTTCTTC. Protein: CASSAQGGSSNEQFF.